This T cell receptor beta chain was found in a study of shared clonotypes between healthy human individuals. Regarding the study as a whole: In a handful of donors, around 5% of naive CD4 clonotypes appeared in common.

Donors were Caucasian adults residing in Nashville, Tennessee, USA. The CD4+ fraction was divided into a CD45RA+ naive subset and a CD45RA-negative memory subset. This clone turned up a few times. What it binds is unknown. The protocol was immunoSEQ multiplex PCR, while the TCRdb copy is restricted to in-frame clones and leaves out a portion. The sample has about 680,000 clones, 60% to 75% seen once. The receptor's source is a young woman in good health. Sequenced input: memory CD4+ T cells sorted from blood. Noted subset: CD45RA-negative fraction.

In DNA, the CDR3 is TGTGCCAGCAGCTTCGGGACAGGATCCACCGGGGAGCTGTTTTTT. As protein: CASSFGTGSTGELFF. V and J are TRBV7-9 and TRBJ2-2, with 8 bases lining up with TRBD1. The CDR3 has 15 amino acids. Germline V gives CDR1 SEHNR, CDR2 FQNEAQ (reference sequence). After removal of 3 bases from V and 4 bases from J, the junction contained 4 bases not matched to a gene.